This passage covers 24 T cell receptor beta chains from one sample sequenced in a study of T cells in Graves' hyperthyroidism and ophthalmopathy. TCR beta CDR3 region amplification was performed from RNA transcripts. First-round RT-PCR targeting the TCR CDR3 was performed with the HTBI primer set. TCRdb reprocessed the multiplex PCR reads with MiXCR, giving one entry per CDR3 protein. The sample lists about 770,000 distinct CDR3 sequences, 18% occurring once. The sequenced material came from blood. The receptors originated from a woman aged 45 to 65 with Graves' hyperthyroidism that later progressed to Graves' ophthalmopathy.

This clonotype was counted ten times or more. The J gene is TRBJ1-2, the V gene TRBV12-3 or TRBV12-4; the match to TRBD1 covers 10 bases. V was pared by 5 bases and J by 8 bases, with 11 bases of the junction left unmatched. The CDR3 has 15 residues. CDR3 residues: CASSDRDRGWRGYTF. The CDR3 DNA sequence: TGTGCCAGCAGTGACCGGGACAGGGGATGGCGGGGCTACACCTTC.

This clonotype was detected only once. The chain links TRBV12-3 or TRBV12-4 to TRBJ1-6, with D possibly matching TRBD1 (6 bases). The CDR3 consists of 14 residues. Trimming left V 7 bases short and J 2 bases short, with 9 bases between. The CDR3 bases are TGTGCCAGCAACGGGGGCGCCTATAATTCACCCCTCCACTTT. Residues: CASNGGAYNSPLHF.

This chain uses TRBV20-1 with TRBJ2-7; 11 bases are shared with TRBD1. The trim removed 5 bases at V and 4 bases at J, leaving 7 bases unmatched. Germline V gives CDR1 DFQATT, CDR2 SNEGSKA (reference sequence). This CDR3 region has 14 residues. The CDR3 is CSAGGQGAPYEQYF. The CDR3 DNA sequence: TGCAGTGCTGGAGGACAGGGGGCACCTTACGAGCAGTACTTC.

Notes on this clonotype: No conserved phenylalanine or tryptophan is present at the end of the CDR3, so a read error is the likely explanation. V usage is TRBV20-1 and J usage is TRBJ1-1; D is uncertain. The germline V gene encodes CDR1 DFQATT and CDR2 SNEGSKA (reference sequence). The CDR3 has 13 residues. In nucleotides, the CDR3 is TGCAATGCTAGAGATGTTGCCAACACTGAAGCTTTCCTT. Translated: CNARDVANTEAFL.

The chain is built from TRBV6-1 and TRBJ2-1; the D gene is possibly TRBD1 (5 bases). V lost 7 bases and J lost 7, with 20 bases in between. Germline V gene data show CDR1 as MNHNS and CDR2 as SASEGT. The CDR3 sequence is 15 residues long. CDR3 residues: CASKGKAGKWNEQFF. The CDR3 DNA reads TGTGCCAGCAAGGGGAAGGCAGGGAAGTGGAATGAGCAGTTCTTC.

This rearrangement joins TRBV6-1 to TRBJ1-2; 7 positions match TRBD1. V lost 8 bases, J lost 3 bases, and 9 bases stayed unmatched. The CDR3 runs to 14 residues. Germline CDR1 reads MNHNS; CDR2 reads SASEGT. CDR3 in amino acids: CASHPPGQDYGYTF. In nucleotides, the CDR3 is TGTGCCAGCCACCCTCCTGGACAGGACTATGGCTACACCTTC.

V and J are TRBV6-1 and TRBJ1-1; unclear D gene. CDR1 and CDR2 from the germline V gene are MNHNS and SASEGT. Trimming took 5 bases from V and 1 from J, leaving 11 bases between them. This CDR3 spans 14 amino acids. CDR3 nucleotides: TGTGCCAGCAGTCACGACGGTAGGAACACTGAAGCTTTCTTT. Translating it yields CASSHDGRNTEAFF.

V is TRBV19 and J is TRBJ1-1; possible D gene TRBD1, 6 bases. V lost 5 bases, J lost 7 bases, and 14 bases lay in between. The CDR3 length is 13 residues. CDR1 and CDR2 from the germline V gene are LNHDA and SQIVND (reference sequence). The CDR3 loop is CASSFPGQLEAFF. In DNA, the CDR3 is TGTGCCAGTAGTTTCCCCGGACAGCTTGAAGCTTTCTTT.

A few counts support this clonotype. V and J are TRBV15 and TRBJ2-4; D call uncertain. Trimming cost V 0 bases and J 3 bases, with 15 bases left between them. The CDR3 runs to 17 residues. Germline CDR1 is LNHNV and CDR2 is YYDKDF (reference sequence). The CDR3 region has the DNA TGTGCCACCAGCAGAGATTTTTCCGGCCTACACAAAAACATTCAGTACTTC. Translated: CATSRDFSGLHKNIQYF.

The CDR3 DNA reads as TGTGCCAGCAGCTCCGGAGGACAGGGGGCCTTTTATGGCTACACCTTC. This gives the protein CASSSGGQGAFYGYTF. The V and J genes are TRBV5-4 and TRBJ1-2; 11 bases match TRBD1. CDR1 is SGHNT, CDR2 YYREEE, per germline (reference sequence). J was trimmed by 5 bases and V by 3 bases; bases with no gene match: 9. The length of the CDR3 is 16 residues.

Points on this clonotype: A much larger clone is a single base away; this may be a read error. The rearrangement joins TRBV12-3 or TRBV12-4 to TRBJ2-4; 8 nucleotides align to TRBD1. CDR3 length: 13 residues. CDR3 DNA sequence: TGTGCCAGCACTGCAGGGGGCAGAAACATTCAGCACTTC. Its translation is CASTAGGRNIQHF.

This chain connects TRBV5-1 to TRBJ2-5; perhaps TRBD1 as D (5 bases). Trimming removed 4 bases from V and 5 bases from J, with 15 bases in between. This CDR3 comprises 14 residues. Germline V CDR1 and CDR2: SGHRS, YFSETQ. The CDR3 here is CASSLWGESETQYF. The DNA of the CDR3 is TGCGCCAGCAGCCTCTGGGGCGAAAGTGAGACCCAGTACTTC.

This clonotype was observed at least ten times. The gene calls are TRBV20-1 and TRBJ2-7, with 8 positions matching TRBD1. Per the germline V gene, CDR1 is DFQATT and CDR2 is SNEGSKA (reference sequence). Trimming removed 8 bases from V and 0 bases from J; junction bases left unmatched: 3. The CDR3 extends over 12 amino acids. In DNA form, the CDR3 reads TGCAGTAGTGGACAGGGCTCCTACGAGCAGTACTTC. Its translation is CSSGQGSYEQYF.

The genes are TRBV7-6 and TRBJ2-5; D is perhaps TRBD2 (6 bases). Germline CDR1 reads SGHVS; CDR2 reads FNYEAQ. This CDR3 has 14 amino acids. With 3 bases removed from V and 5 bases from J, the gap between germline ends came to 13 bases. The CDR3 loop reads CASSFGGIDETQYF. The CDR3 bases are TGTGCCAGCAGCTTTGGAGGGATTGATGAGACCCAGTACTTC.

V is TRBV10-3 and J is TRBJ2-3; TRBD2 agrees at 11 bases. This CDR3 comprises 15 residues. Trimming removed 4 bases from V and 3 bases from J; junction bases left unmatched: 3. The germline V gene has CDR1 ENHRY and CDR2 SYGVKD. CDR3 loop: CAISGLAGSTDTQYF. CDR3 coding DNA: TGTGCCATCAGTGGACTAGCGGGGTCAACAGATACGCAGTATTTT.

As DNA, the CDR3 is TGCGCCAGCAGCCCCACAATGGACTTGGTCCCAATACGGGACTATGGCTACACCTTC. Translated: CASSPTMDLVPIRDYGYTF. The gene calls are TRBV5-1 and TRBJ1-2; D not resolved. The CDR3 has 19 amino acids. V lost 4 bases and J lost 3, with 28 bases in between. CDR1 and CDR2 (germline): SGHRS, YFSETQ.

This clonotype was seen a few times. The chain combines TRBV7-3 with TRBJ1-5; D unclear. V was trimmed by 2 bases and J by 7 bases, leaving 9 bases between them. The germline gives CDR1 SGHTA, CDR2 FQGTGA. The CDR3 covers 13 residues. The CDR3, as DNA: TGTGCCAGCAGCTTACTGGACGGGCAGCCCCAGCATTTT. This codes for CASSLLDGQPQHF.

In this sample, this clonotype turned up once. One end of the junction is discordant with germline, which a read error may explain. The chain is built from TRBV27 and TRBJ1-1, with D possibly being TRBD1 (5 bases). The germline V gene has CDR1 MNHEY and CDR2 SMNVEV (reference sequence). The CDR3 extends over 13 amino acids. Written as DNA, the CDR3 is TGTGCCATCAGTTGGGGACCGAACACTGAAGCTTTCTTT. It is translated as CAISWGPNTEAFF.

The J gene is TRBJ1-5, the V gene TRBV7-8, with D maybe TRBD1 (6 bases). The CDR3 runs 16 residues. Trimming removed 4 bases at V and 4 bases at J, with 17 bases between. The V gene's germline CDR1 is SGHVS and CDR2 FQNEAQ. The DNA of the CDR3 is TGTGCCAGCAGCTGGCTGGTAGGGCAGGGGAATCAGCCCCAGCATTTT. It codes for CASSWLVGQGNQPQHF.

This chain joins TRBV6-1 and TRBJ2-7, with 7 bases lining up with TRBD1. Trimming took 5 bases from V and 2 from J; bases not matched to a gene: 6. The CDR3 runs to 14 residues. Germline V CDR1 and CDR2: MNHNS, SASEGT. The CDR3 sequence: CASSRDSLAYEQYF. In DNA form, the CDR3 reads TGTGCCAGCAGTCGGGACAGCCTAGCCTACGAGCAGTACTTC.

This chain uses TRBV30 with TRBJ2-2; 8 bases are shared with TRBD2. Germline values: CDR1 GTSNPN, CDR2 SVGIG (reference sequence). CDR3 size: 16 residues. After removal of 5 bases from V and 4 bases from J, the junction contained 12 bases not matched to a gene. The CDR3 sequence is CAWGILSGGRTGELFF. The CDR3 DNA sequence: TGTGCCTGGGGGATACTAAGCGGGGGCCGCACCGGGGAGCTGTTTTTT.

This clonotype was detected many times. The J gene is TRBJ2-5, the V gene TRBV5-4; TRBD2 matches at 7 bases. This CDR3 is built from 14 residues. The V and J ends lost 2 bases and 5 bases, in that order; junction bases with no gene match: 6. The germline V gene encodes CDR1 SGHNT and CDR2 YYREEE (reference sequence). This CDR3 is CASSFHGGMETQYF. DNA of the CDR3: TGTGCCAGCAGCTTTCACGGGGGGATGGAGACCCAGTACTTC.

The chain links TRBV27 to TRBJ1-4; D not certain. Per the germline V gene, CDR1 is MNHEY and CDR2 is SMNVEV (reference sequence). V lost 7 bases to trimming and J lost 6 bases, with 12 bases between them. CDR3 length: 13 residues. The CDR3 spells CASKDLNYEKLFF. The CDR3 DNA follows: TGTGCCAGCAAGGACTTGAACTATGAAAAACTGTTTTTT.

A few counts support this clonotype. The chain couples TRBV3-1 to TRBJ2-5; 7 nucleotides agree with TRBD2. The ends lost 5 bases at V and 0 bases at J; junction bases unmatched: 6. Germline V gives CDR1 LGHDT, CDR2 YNNKEL (reference sequence). The CDR3 contains 15 residues. CDR3 residues: CASSIQRGNQETQYF. In nucleotides, the CDR3 is TGTGCCAGCAGCATCCAGCGGGGAAACCAAGAGACCCAGTACTTC.